This T cell receptor (beta chain) was sequenced for a study of cytomegalovirus exposure and HLA in healthy donors. Primers included in the PCR were 60 Vbeta and 13 Jbeta primers. Produced via immunoSEQ multiplex PCR; TCRdb's table is partial and in-frame only. The data show 270,000 or so clones, with around 90% seen just once and about 1.7% held by the top ten. Study outcomes and limitations: A missense variant in DCLRE1C was later tied to TCR beta V- and J-gene trimming.

From germline, CDR1 is SGHRS and CDR2 YFSETQ. CDR3 length: 15 amino acids. Trimming removed 4 bases from V and 2 bases from J, with 15 bases in between. In regard to this clone: Antigen unknown.

The chain carries TRBV5-1 and TRBJ2-5; perhaps TRBD1 as D (5 bases). This receptor was taken from a girl aged 2 to 9 in good health and CMV-seronegative. The sequenced sample consisted of PBMCs. The CDR3 coding sequence is TGCGCCAGCAGCGCCCAGGGCGGATTACAAGAGACCCAGTACTTC. Amino acids: CASSAQGGLQETQYF. The full variable domain, with the rest looked up from reference TRBV5-1 and TRBJ2-5, is KAGVTQTPRYLIKTRGQQVTLSCSPISGHRSVSWYQQTPGQGLQFLFEYFSETQRNKGNFPGRFSGRQFSNSRSEMNVSTLELGDSALYLCASSAQGGLQETQYFGPGTRLLVL.